The present entry profiles one TCR beta chain with its context. Between the trimmed V and J ends, which lost 6 bases and 1 base, there was a span of 3 bases. The CDR3 is 12 residues long. Authors' methods: Reference gene primer amplification gave nucleated cell count estimates. The data were produced by immunoSEQ multiplex PCR, yet TCRdb's version contains in-frame clones alone and is incomplete. V, J and clone size were drawn from that table, and D and trimming were deduced from the DNA. There are 200,000 to 250,000 clones in the sample; 83% occur only once, and around 5.2% lies in the top ten. The record originates from a study of blood T cell repertoires in COVID-19. Study-level information: Sites in the United States, Italy and Spain provided acute and convalescent COVID-19 samples. T cells, B-cell-depleted T cells, or PBMCs provided the cDNA or gDNA that served as material.

The sample taken for sequencing was peripheral blood. This sequence was found in a human donor in a cohort sampled during active COVID-19. The chain carries TRBV12-3 or TRBV12-4 and TRBJ2-2; D not resolved. The CDR3 loop reads CASSGNTGELFF. CDR3 sequence (DNA): TGTGCCAGCAGCGGGAACACCGGGGAGCTGTTTTTT.